This TCR beta chain stems from a study of brain metastases from non-small cell lung cancer. Overall study findings and caveats: Brain metastases shared most TCR repertoire with primaries, with sparse T cells. Expanded T-cell clones appeared in approximately 64% of brain metastases over primaries. Brain metastases had lower T-cell infiltration than primary tumors.

Comments on this clone: Its antigen is as yet unknown.

Sequenced by immunoSEQ multiplex PCR; TCRdb stores in-frame clones only, minus some. The data show fewer than 4,500 clones, 90% seen once. This CDR3 is built from 14 residues. Trimming cost V 5 bases and J 8 bases; bases outside gene matches: 6. The germline CDR1 and CDR2 sequences are SGHTA and FQGNSA. The receptor was isolated from a donor over 35 with non-small cell lung cancer. The chain links TRBV7-2 to TRBJ2-7; 13 bases map to TRBD2. Sequencing was carried out using primary lung tumor tissue. The DNA for the CDR3 is TGTGCCAGCAGCCCCGGGACTAGCGGGAAACAGCAGTACTTC. This encodes CASSPGTSGKQQYF.